This T cell receptor beta chain is from a study of vaccination and CD4 T cells after COVID-19. The Oncomine TCR Beta short-read assay generated sequence data from the DNA of cultured CD4+ T cells. TCRdb re-analysed the PCR reads in MiXCR, keeping a single row per CDR3 protein. The sample consists of 10,000 to 15,000 distinct CDR3 sequences, approximately 81% of them appearing once. Sample treatment: 10-day PBMC culture with coronavirus spike peptide pools or control peptides (ViraFEST assay). Regarding the study as a whole: Rising from about 20 to 38, the median of SARS-CoV-2-reactive clonotypes did not change significantly.

With respect to this clonotype: Antigen specificity is unknown.

The CDR3 has 14 amino acids. The V gene's germline CDR1 is MDHEN and CDR2 SYDVKM. The ends were cut back, 7 bases at V and 7 bases at J, with 19 bases in the middle. The gene calls are TRBV28 and TRBJ1-2; tentatively, D is TRBD1 (6 bases). Sequencing used CD4+ T cells from blood, cultured in vitro, obtained after SARS-CoV-2 vaccination. This clonotype was obtained from a human donor who received a COVID-19 vaccine. CDR3 residues: CASISAGAVSGYTF. As DNA, the CDR3 is TGTGCCAGCATCTCGGCAGGGGCGGTTTCTGGCTACACCTTC.